These 18 T cell receptor beta chains were sequenced from one sample in a study of blood T cell repertoires in COVID-19. This table comes from immunoSEQ multiplex PCR, and its TCRdb copy is limited to in-frame clones, with some not included. The sample carries more than 150,000 clones, 75% to 85% recorded once. The source material was PBMCs or T cells enriched from blood (not recorded which). The receptors derive from a man in his forties or fifties who had recovered from COVID-19.

CDR3 DNA: TGTGCCAGCAGCCGGGACAGGGGGCTGTCGGCTTTCTTT. Amino acid sequence: CASSRDRGLSAFF. The V call is TRBV5-5, the J call TRBJ1-1; 12 bases match TRBD1. Germline V gene lookup returns CDR1 SGHKS and CDR2 YYEKEE (reference sequence). Losses at the gene ends were 4 bases for V and 11 bases for J; bases not matched to a gene: 6. CDR3 length: 13 amino acids.

This clone occurred once. CDR3 loop: CASSSSGTAAYEQYF. CDR3 nucleotides: TGTGCCAGCAGCTCGTCCGGGACAGCCGCCTACGAGCAGTACTTC. The V and J genes are TRBV11-2 and TRBJ2-7; 7 nucleotides line up with TRBD1. The CDR3 is made up of 15 amino acids. V dropped 4 bases and J dropped 2; count of bases not matched to a gene: 8. Germline assignment: CDR1 SGHAT and CDR2 FQNNGV.

The rearrangement joins TRBV7-9 to TRBJ1-1, with a tentative D call TRBD1 (5 bases). This CDR3 has 15 amino acids. Trimming cost V 2 bases and J 5 bases, with 15 bases left between them. CDR1 is SEHNR, CDR2 FQNEAQ, per germline (reference sequence). The DNA of the CDR3 is TGTGCCAGCAGCTTAAATTCAGGGTTATTTACTGAAGCTTTCTTT. The encoded protein is CASSLNSGLFTEAFF.

The chain has TRBV20-1 and TRBJ2-3; TRBD2 agrees at 8 bases. CDR1 and CDR2 (germline): DFQATT, SNEGSKA (reference sequence). V lost 3 bases and J lost 6; bases outside the gene matches: 11. The CDR3 is 15 amino acids. The CDR3 is CSASIAAGGADTQYF. In DNA form, the CDR3 reads TGCAGTGCTAGTATCGCGGCGGGAGGAGCCGATACGCAGTATTTT.

The chain couples TRBV4-1 to TRBJ2-7, with TRBD1 matching 8 bases. The CDR3 loop spans 16 amino acids. V shed 4 bases, J shed 4 bases, and the junction held 12 bases outside the gene matches. The germline gives CDR1 MGHRA, CDR2 YSYEKL. The CDR3 loop is CASSPVGDRIKYEQYF. CDR3 bases: TGCGCCAGCAGCCCTGTCGGGGACAGGATAAAGTACGAGCAGTACTTC.

The rearrangement uses TRBV19 and TRBJ2-7; TRBD1 might be the D (5 bases). This CDR3 region has 17 residues. Trimming took 5 bases from V and 5 from J, leaving 25 bases between them. CDR1 and CDR2 (germline): LNHDA, SQIVND (reference sequence). The CDR3 DNA follows: TGTGCCAGTAGTCCTTCAGATACAGGTTATTGGCCAGACGAGCAGTACGTC. Translation: CASSPSDTGYWPDEQYV.

This clone was seen just once. This sequence joins TRBV7-2 and TRBJ2-3; D is unclear. Between the trimmed V and J ends, which lost 3 bases and 5 bases, there was a span of 9 bases. Germline CDR1 SGHTA, CDR2 FQGNSA. The CDR3 contains 13 residues. CDR3 in amino acids: CASSFMRQDTQYF. In DNA, the CDR3 is TGTGCCAGCAGCTTTATGAGGCAAGATACGCAGTATTTT.

This clone was seen only a few times. For the CDR3, the DNA is TGCAGCGTCCTTGGGACAGGGAACAACTATGGCTACACCTTC. Translating gives CSVLGTGNNYGYTF. The chain links TRBV29-1 to TRBJ1-2; 9 nucleotides match TRBD1. CDR3 size: 14 residues. After removal of 6 bases from V and 2 bases from J, the junction contained 7 bases not matched to a gene. Per germline, CDR1 SQVTM and CDR2 ANQGSEA. Filled out from reference TRBV29-1 and TRBJ1-2, the complete variable domain reads SAVISQKPSRDICQRGTSLTIQCQVDSQVTMMFWYRQQPGQSLTLIATANQGSEATYESGFVIDKFPISRPNLTFSTLTVSNMSPEDSSIYLCSVLGTGNNYGYTFGSGTRLTVV.

The CDR3 here is CASSSTAIEAFF. As DNA, the CDR3 is TGTGCCAGCAGTTCGACAGCTATTGAAGCTTTCTTT. This chain links TRBV28 with TRBJ1-1; maybe TRBD1 (5 bases). Germline V CDR1 and CDR2: MDHEN, SYDVKM. Trimming took off 4 bases at V and 7 bases at J, with 10 bases between the two ends. The CDR3 loop spans 12 amino acids.

The chain joins TRBV11-3 to TRBJ1-1, with TRBD1 as a possible D gene (6 bases). The V end lost 5 bases, the J end lost 2 bases, and 15 bases lay between the germline ends. Per germline, CDR1 SGHNT and CDR2 YENEEA. The CDR3 consists of 15 residues. The CDR3 nucleotides read TGTGCCAGCAGCCAAGGGGGTGGAGGTAACACTGAAGCTTTCTTT. This codes for CASSQGGGGNTEAFF.

This chain's CDR3 is CASGLALDRLNTGELFF. The CDR3 nucleotides are TGTGCTAGTGGTTTGGCCCTCGACAGATTAAACACCGGGGAGCTGTTTTTT. This chain uses TRBV12-5 with TRBJ2-2, with TRBD1 as a possible D gene (5 bases). V gave up 1 base and J gave up 2 bases, with 14 bases separating them. CDR3 length equals 17 residues. Germline V CDR1 and CDR2: LGHNT, FRNRAP.

The chain employs TRBV5-5 and TRBJ2-5; D might be TRBD1 or TRBD2, each matching 6 bases. This CDR3 contains 15 residues. Trimming pared 4 bases from V and 5 bases from J, leaving 18 bases between. In germline, CDR1 is SGHKS, CDR2 YYEKEE (reference sequence). CDR3 sequence reads: CASSVGGLQSETQYF. CDR3 DNA: TGTGCCAGCAGCGTGGGGGGCTTACAATCTGAGACCCAGTACTTC.

V gene TRBV20-1 combines with J gene TRBJ1-1, with unresolved D. This CDR3 contains 11 residues. Germline CDR1 reads DFQATT; CDR2 reads SNEGSKA (reference sequence). Trimming stripped 4 bases from V and 1 base from J, with 4 bases between. The CDR3 DNA follows: TGCAGTGCTACCCAGAACACTGAAGCTTTCTTT. Translated: CSATQNTEAFF.

The table lists this clone with many counts. The chain is built from TRBV12-5 and TRBJ2-4, with D possibly TRBD2 on 5 matching bases. The CDR3 is 11 residues long. Looked up from germline, CDR1 is LGHNT and CDR2 is FRNRAP. The CDR3 DNA is TGTGCCACAAAAAGGGAGAGCATTCAGTACTTC. The encoded protein is CATKRESIQYF.

The rearrangement links TRBV5-1 to TRBJ2-3; a weak D match, TRBD2 (5 bases). Germline CDR1 reads SGHRS; CDR2 reads YFSETQ. V dropped 0 bases and J dropped 2 bases, with 10 bases sitting between them. The CDR3 loop spans 15 amino acids. CDR3 loop: CASSLAGVATDTQYF. The CDR3 DNA follows: TGCGCCAGCAGCTTGGCCGGGGTCGCCACAGATACGCAGTATTTT.

J is TRBJ2-7 and V is TRBV5-1, with TRBD2 as a possible D gene (6 bases). The CDR3 has 14 amino acids. V was trimmed by 0 bases and J by 2 bases, leaving 9 bases between them. Germline loops: CDR1 SGHRS, CDR2 YFSETQ. For the CDR3, the DNA is TGCGCCAGCAGCTTGGACCGGGGGACCTACGAGCAGTACTTC. The encoded protein is CASSLDRGTYEQYF.

The chain couples TRBV7-2 to TRBJ2-7, with D possibly being TRBD2 (6 bases). Germline assignment: CDR1 SGHTA and CDR2 FQGNSA. CDR3 length: 15 amino acids. The ends were cut back, 0 bases at V and 2 bases at J, with 11 bases in the middle. The CDR3 reads CASSLAGGNAYEQYV. In DNA, the CDR3 is TGTGCCAGCAGCTTAGCGGGCGGGAACGCCTACGAGCAGTACGTC.

The chain recombines TRBV4-2 with TRBJ2-1; 14 nucleotides match TRBD2. The germline V gene encodes CDR1 LGHNA and CDR2 YNFKEQ. This CDR3 comprises 17 residues. V shed 4 bases, J shed 6 bases, and the junction held 8 bases outside the gene matches. In nucleotides, the CDR3 is TGTGCCAGCAGCCCGGGACTAGCGGGAGCCTGGCTCAATGAGCAGTTCTTC. Translation: CASSPGLAGAWLNEQFF.